This is a list of T cell receptor beta chains from one sample in a study of T cells in Graves' hyperthyroidism and ophthalmopathy. From the multiplex PCR reads, TCRdb called clonotypes with MiXCR, one entry per CDR3 protein. The profile shows nearly 750,000 distinct CDR3 sequences, 30% to 40% of them singletons. The specimen was blood. The receptors here all came from a woman in her thirties or forties with Graves' hyperthyroidism. CDR3s leave out the opening cysteine and the closing phenylalanine or tryptophan. Each record gives: CDR3 protein, D gene, CDR3 length, V gene, J gene, clone size. The D gene is left open where the match is weak. Some rows mark clone size as missing; the rest say once, few, many or name a class of expanded clone.

cdr3_aa: SASGELGRQETQY
d_call: -
cdr3_length: 13
v_call: TRBV20-1
j_call: TRBJ2-5
clone_size: -

cdr3_aa: ASRYLTVNTEAF
d_call: -
cdr3_length: 12
v_call: TRBV6-5
j_call: TRBJ1-1
clone_size: few

cdr3_aa: ASSLVAGGATNEKLF
d_call: -
cdr3_length: 15
v_call: TRBV7-2
j_call: TRBJ1-4
clone_size: -

cdr3_aa: ASSFSGGVYEQY
d_call: TRBD2
cdr3_length: 12
v_call: TRBV7-2
j_call: TRBJ2-7
clone_size: many

cdr3_aa: ASSFQGAEETQY
d_call: TRBD1
cdr3_length: 12
v_call: TRBV13
j_call: TRBJ2-5
clone_size: many

cdr3_aa: STAGNTEAF
d_call: -
cdr3_length: 9
v_call: TRBV29-1
j_call: TRBJ1-1
clone_size: many

cdr3_aa: ASMPSSGAYEQY
d_call: TRBD2
cdr3_length: 12
v_call: TRBV2
j_call: TRBJ2-7
clone_size: many

cdr3_aa: ASSASLDRPPGANVLT
d_call: -
cdr3_length: 16
v_call: TRBV5-6
j_call: TRBJ2-6
clone_size: few

cdr3_aa: AISEVSGSQETQY
d_call: -
cdr3_length: 13
v_call: TRBV10-3
j_call: TRBJ2-5
clone_size: -

cdr3_aa: AIRTDSSEQY
d_call: -
cdr3_length: 10
v_call: TRBV10-3
j_call: TRBJ2-7
clone_size: many

cdr3_aa: ASSPRDRAREQY
d_call: TRBD1
cdr3_length: 12
v_call: TRBV12-3/TRBV12-4
j_call: TRBJ2-7
clone_size: -

cdr3_aa: ASSYGTGSNEQY
d_call: TRBD1
cdr3_length: 12
v_call: TRBV7-9
j_call: TRBJ2-7
clone_size: -

cdr3_aa: ASSFGTGQH
d_call: -
cdr3_length: 9
v_call: TRBV12-3/TRBV12-4
j_call: TRBJ2-7
clone_size: -

cdr3_aa: SARTYQETQY
d_call: -
cdr3_length: 10
v_call: TRBV20-1
j_call: TRBJ2-5
clone_size: -

cdr3_aa: ASSQQGSLYGYT
d_call: TRBD1
cdr3_length: 12
v_call: TRBV2
j_call: TRBJ1-2
clone_size: -

cdr3_aa: ASSLFSPSGSVTNTEAF
d_call: -
cdr3_length: 17
v_call: TRBV7-2
j_call: TRBJ1-1
clone_size: many

cdr3_aa: ASSLHAGPEGYGYT
d_call: -
cdr3_length: 14
v_call: TRBV7-2
j_call: TRBJ1-2
clone_size: many

cdr3_aa: ASTPRGTGGQETQY
d_call: TRBD1
cdr3_length: 14
v_call: TRBV19
j_call: TRBJ2-5
clone_size: many

cdr3_aa: ASSQDTWGQGVYEQY
d_call: TRBD1
cdr3_length: 15
v_call: TRBV4-3
j_call: TRBJ2-7
clone_size: few

cdr3_aa: ASSTGLTYEQY
d_call: -
cdr3_length: 11
v_call: TRBV6-5
j_call: TRBJ2-7
clone_size: few

cdr3_aa: ASSLVKGNWPYEQY
d_call: -
cdr3_length: 14
v_call: TRBV11-2
j_call: TRBJ2-7
clone_size: -

cdr3_aa: AISESEDRYGYT
d_call: -
cdr3_length: 12
v_call: TRBV10-3
j_call: TRBJ1-2
clone_size: many

cdr3_aa: ASSLPLAGKETQY
d_call: TRBD2
cdr3_length: 13
v_call: TRBV12-3/TRBV12-4
j_call: TRBJ2-5
clone_size: -

cdr3_aa: ASSWADRGTYEQY
d_call: TRBD1
cdr3_length: 13
v_call: TRBV5-6
j_call: TRBJ2-7
clone_size: few

cdr3_aa: AISEETQGRPSNYGYT
d_call: -
cdr3_length: 16
v_call: TRBV10-3
j_call: TRBJ1-2
clone_size: -

cdr3_aa: ASSDGTGGYEQY
d_call: TRBD1
cdr3_length: 12
v_call: TRBV10-1
j_call: TRBJ2-7
clone_size: many

cdr3_aa: AILGAGGGGETQY
d_call: TRBD2
cdr3_length: 13
v_call: TRBV10-3
j_call: TRBJ2-5
clone_size: -

cdr3_aa: ASSDGGNEQY
d_call: -
cdr3_length: 10
v_call: TRBV6-4
j_call: TRBJ2-7
clone_size: -

cdr3_aa: ASSPPAGRETQY
d_call: -
cdr3_length: 12
v_call: TRBV7-2
j_call: TRBJ2-5
clone_size: -